A selection of T cell receptor beta chains follows, all from one sample in a study of cytomegalovirus exposure and HLA in healthy donors. Produced via immunoSEQ multiplex PCR; TCRdb's table is partial and in-frame only. This repertoire shows around 80,000 clones, over 75% found once; its top ten account for nearly 6%. Input material: PBMCs. The receptors stem from a female donor in good health and CMV-seronegative. The CDR3 runs from the conserved cysteine through the conserved F or W. D genes are given only for firm matches. Size is stated for part of the rows, as once, few or many counts, or as a class when the clone is expanded.

clone_size: NA
j_call: TRBJ2-1
d_call: TRBD2
v_call: TRBV6-4
cdr3_nt: TGTGCCAGCAGTGCCCTAATGTCTAGCGGGAGTTCCAATGAGCAGTTCTTC
cdr3_aa: CASSALMSSGSSNEQFF

clone_size: NA
j_call: TRBJ1-2
d_call: NA
v_call: TRBV25-1
cdr3_nt: TGTGCCAGCAGCCGGGGGACGGGTTCGGACAACTATGGCTACACCTTC
cdr3_aa: CASSRGTGSDNYGYTF

clone_size: NA
j_call: TRBJ1-2
d_call: NA
v_call: TRBV30
cdr3_nt: TGTGCCTGGAGTCCATGGACAGTCCCTAACTATGGCTACACCTTC
cdr3_aa: CAWSPWTVPNYGYTF

clone_size: few
j_call: TRBJ1-1
d_call: TRBD1
v_call: TRBV27
cdr3_nt: TGTGCCAGCAGTTTATCACAGGGGTGGGAAGCTTTCTTT
cdr3_aa: CASSLSQGWEAFF

clone_size: NA
j_call: TRBJ2-1
d_call: TRBD2
v_call: TRBV4-2
cdr3_nt: TGTGCCAGCAGCCAAGCCGGACTAGCGGGAGATGGTGAGCAGTTCTTC
cdr3_aa: CASSQAGLAGDGEQFF

clone_size: NA
j_call: TRBJ2-7
d_call: TRBD1
v_call: TRBV29-1
cdr3_nt: TGCAGCGTTTACCAGTTGGGACAGGGGAAGTATGATGGCGAGCAGTACTTC
cdr3_aa: CSVYQLGQGKYDGEQYF

clone_size: NA
j_call: TRBJ2-2
d_call: NA
v_call: TRBV27
cdr3_nt: TGTGCCAGCAGTTTGAGCGGGGAGCTGTTTTTT
cdr3_aa: CASSLSGELFF

clone_size: NA
j_call: TRBJ1-2
d_call: NA
v_call: TRBV6-5
cdr3_nt: TGTGCCAGCAGTTACGACGGAGACTATGGCTACACCTTC
cdr3_aa: CASSYDGDYGYTF

clone_size: few
j_call: TRBJ2-5
d_call: NA
v_call: TRBV10-2
cdr3_nt: TGCGCCAGCAAAGGCGGGGAGACCCAGTACTTC
cdr3_aa: CASKGGETQYF

clone_size: NA
j_call: TRBJ2-1
d_call: NA
v_call: TRBV5-4
cdr3_nt: TGTGCCAGCAAAGAGGGCAGGGGTTACAATGAGCAGTTCTTC
cdr3_aa: CASKEGRGYNEQFF

clone_size: NA
j_call: TRBJ2-7
d_call: NA
v_call: TRBV5-1
cdr3_nt: TGCGCCAGCAGATTCGACACCTACGAGCAGTACTTC
cdr3_aa: CASRFDTYEQYF

clone_size: NA
j_call: TRBJ2-2
d_call: TRBD2
v_call: TRBV7-6
cdr3_nt: TGTGCCAGCAGCTTACGTACTAGCGGGCGAAACACCGGGGAGCTGTTTTTT
cdr3_aa: CASSLRTSGRNTGELFF

clone_size: NA
j_call: TRBJ2-3
d_call: TRBD1
v_call: TRBV4-2
cdr3_nt: TGTGCCAGCAGCCGAGAAAGGACAGGGGGCCCCACAGATACGCAGTATTTT
cdr3_aa: CASSRERTGGPTDTQYF

clone_size: NA
j_call: TRBJ1-2
d_call: NA
v_call: TRBV15
cdr3_nt: TGTGCCACCAGCAGAGATATACCCGCTCCGGGGGGCTACACCTTC
cdr3_aa: CATSRDIPAPGGYTF

clone_size: NA
j_call: TRBJ2-2
d_call: NA
v_call: TRBV11-3
cdr3_nt: TGTGCCAGCAGCCAGGACAGCCGGGAGCTGTTTTTT
cdr3_aa: CASSQDSRELFF

clone_size: NA
j_call: TRBJ2-7
d_call: NA
v_call: TRBV5-6
cdr3_nt: TGTGCCAGCAGCCCCGGACTTACCTACGAGCAGTACTTC
cdr3_aa: CASSPGLTYEQYF

clone_size: NA
j_call: TRBJ2-1
d_call: TRBD2
v_call: TRBV2
cdr3_nt: TGTGCCAGCAGACCGGGACTAGCGAACTACAATGAGCAGTTCTTC
cdr3_aa: CASRPGLANYNEQFF

clone_size: NA
j_call: TRBJ2-7
d_call: TRBD1
v_call: TRBV18
cdr3_nt: TGTGCCAGCGCCTGGGACAGTTCCTACGAGCAGTACTTC
cdr3_aa: CASAWDSSYEQYF

clone_size: once
j_call: TRBJ2-1
d_call: NA
v_call: TRBV11-2
cdr3_nt: TGTGCCAGCAGCTTCTCCGCAGTTGATGAGCAGTTCTTC
cdr3_aa: CASSFSAVDEQFF

clone_size: NA
j_call: TRBJ2-5
d_call: TRBD1
v_call: TRBV18
cdr3_nt: TGTGCCAGCTCACCTCAACGACAGGGGGCAGGAGAGACCCAGTACTTC
cdr3_aa: CASSPQRQGAGETQYF

clone_size: NA
j_call: TRBJ2-1
d_call: TRBD1
v_call: TRBV4-3
cdr3_nt: TGCGCCAGCAGCCAAGAAGGGACAGGGAGAGAGCAGTTCTTC
cdr3_aa: CASSQEGTGREQFF

clone_size: few
j_call: TRBJ1-6
d_call: NA
v_call: TRBV15
cdr3_nt: TGTGCCACCAGCAGAGATCCGACAGCCGCAAATTCACCCCTCCACTTT
cdr3_aa: CATSRDPTAANSPLHF

clone_size: NA
j_call: TRBJ2-4
d_call: TRBD1
v_call: TRBV9
cdr3_nt: TGTGCCAGCAGCCCCCGGACAGGGGAAAACATTCAGTACTTC
cdr3_aa: CASSPRTGENIQYF

clone_size: NA
j_call: TRBJ2-3
d_call: NA
v_call: TRBV5-6
cdr3_nt: TGTGCCAGCAGCCTGGCCCCAGCGGAGACAGATACGCAGTATTTT
cdr3_aa: CASSLAPAETDTQYF